These T cell receptor beta chains were read from a single sample in a study of type 1 regulatory T cells. In TCRdb, the reads were re-called with MiXCR into one record per CDR3 protein. Of approximately 43,000 distinct CDR3 sequences in the sample, 10% to 15% were seen once. These TCRs' antigens remain unknown. The sequenced sample consisted of cultured non-Tr1 T cells, either the whole culture or a sorted T cell fraction (not recorded which). The receptors here all came from a human donor in good health. The conserved cysteine and the conserved F or W are not part of the CDR3 here. The D gene is left open where the match is weak.

v_call	d_call	cdr3_length	j_call	cdr3_aa
TRBV20-1	.	11	TRBJ2-3	SAPSTRRDTQY
TRBV4-3	.	14	TRBJ2-2	ASSQDRVGRTGELF
TRBV7-2	TRBD2	12	TRBJ2-3	ASSFSGTTDTQY
TRBV9	.	12	TRBJ2-3	ASSLSGTADTQY
TRBV20-1	TRBD2	12	TRBJ2-1	SARASSGSDEQF
TRBV29-1	TRBD1	12	TRBJ2-5	SVSRDSSRETQY
TRBV30	.	10	TRBJ2-3	AWSPSADTQY
TRBV7-2	.	13	TRBJ2-3	ASSLVADSTDTQY
TRBV5-1	.	12	TRBJ2-3	ASSWVLDTDTQY
TRBV20-1	TRBD2	13	TRBJ2-7	SAATLAGDSYEQY
TRBV20-1	TRBD2	11	TRBJ2-7	SAIQRGNYEQY
TRBV27	.	13	TRBJ1-4	ASSHTRSTNEKLF
TRBV7-2	TRBD2	12	TRBJ2-3	ASSLGSAGVAQY
TRBV20-1	TRBD1	12	TRBJ2-5	SARGTGGRETQY
TRBV5-1	.	12	TRBJ1-1	ASRLGSMNTEAF
TRBV14	TRBD1	13	TRBJ2-1	ASRPGQGRYNEQF
TRBV20-1	.	10	TRBJ1-1	SARMPNSEAF
TRBV20-1	TRBD2	13	TRBJ2-1	SAPFTTSGSNEQF
TRBV7-2	TRBD1	13	TRBJ2-7	ASSPGQGLSYEQY
TRBV5-1	TRBD2	11	TRBJ2-1	ASGLAGYNEQF
TRBV5-1	.	13	TRBJ2-1	ASSLGHVSYNEQF
TRBV20-1	TRBD2	14	TRBJ2-1	SALSLTSGRYNEQF
TRBV7-8	.	14	TRBJ1-1	ASSSRDFGGNTEAF
TRBV2	TRBD1	12	TRBJ1-5	ASSERGGTQPQH
TRBV12-3/TRBV12-4	TRBD1	13	TRBJ2-5	ASSLAGQYQETQY
TRBV5-1	.	12	TRBJ1-6	ASSPGAVSKTLH
TRBV5-1	.	12	TRBJ2-3	ASSPTVTGDTQY
TRBV20-1	.	14	TRBJ2-3	SARDNPPEWTDTQY
TRBV7-2	.	12	TRBJ2-3	ASSFGLSTDTQY
TRBV5-1	.	11	TRBJ2-2	ASTSGNTGELF
TRBV5-1	.	14	TRBJ1-3	ASRKEGGQAGNTIY
TRBV20-1	.	11	TRBJ2-5	SALRTVEETQY
TRBV20-1	.	10	TRBJ2-7	SARKGGNEQY
TRBV9	.	11	TRBJ2-1	ASSVRGDNEQF
TRBV18	.	13	TRBJ1-4	ASSPPAGEKEKLF
TRBV5-1	.	12	TRBJ2-3	ASSLVDSTDTQY
TRBV5-1	.	12	TRBJ2-5	ASSSSSNQETQY
TRBV5-6	.	12	TRBJ1-5	ASSIRGGNQPQH
TRBV20-1	TRBD1	13	TRBJ1-5	SAIDRGLNNQPQH
TRBV20-1	.	13	TRBJ1-5	SARGAGIGNQPQH
TRBV28	.	11	TRBJ1-3	ASRASSGNTIY
TRBV10-3	TRBD2	11	TRBJ2-7	AITERELSEQY
TRBV20-1	.	9	TRBJ1-1	SASRGTEAF
TRBV19	TRBD2	12	TRBJ2-7	ASSLSSGDYEQY
TRBV4-3	.	14	TRBJ1-6	ASSQDAGARYSPLH
TRBV6-6	.	12	TRBJ1-5	ASSVRTSNQPQH
TRBV12-3/TRBV12-4	TRBD1	12	TRBJ2-5	ASSTGQSQETQY
TRBV28	.	12	TRBJ2-7	ASRPQGRDYEQY
TRBV27	.	15	TRBJ2-5	ASSLSNPGGYQETQY
TRBV5-1	.	10	TRBJ2-2	ASSPVTGELF
TRBV25-1	.	10	TRBJ1-2	AKIDGLQGYT
TRBV15	.	12	TRBJ2-7	ATSSNPRTYEQY
TRBV27	.	13	TRBJ1-2	ASSRTAVLSYGYT
TRBV7-2	.	11	TRBJ2-5	ASSLLRVETQY
TRBV6-2/TRBV6-3	.	9	TRBJ1-1	ASRWNTEAF
TRBV5-1	.	11	TRBJ2-7	ASSGTTGNEQY
TRBV6-2/TRBV6-3	.	11	TRBJ2-2	AIGRVEFGELF
TRBV7-2	.	13	TRBJ2-1	ASSLAREAYNEQF
TRBV5-1	.	13	TRBJ2-3	ASSFTDVRTDTQY
TRBV24-1	TRBD1	10	TRBJ1-2	ATEGQDYGYT